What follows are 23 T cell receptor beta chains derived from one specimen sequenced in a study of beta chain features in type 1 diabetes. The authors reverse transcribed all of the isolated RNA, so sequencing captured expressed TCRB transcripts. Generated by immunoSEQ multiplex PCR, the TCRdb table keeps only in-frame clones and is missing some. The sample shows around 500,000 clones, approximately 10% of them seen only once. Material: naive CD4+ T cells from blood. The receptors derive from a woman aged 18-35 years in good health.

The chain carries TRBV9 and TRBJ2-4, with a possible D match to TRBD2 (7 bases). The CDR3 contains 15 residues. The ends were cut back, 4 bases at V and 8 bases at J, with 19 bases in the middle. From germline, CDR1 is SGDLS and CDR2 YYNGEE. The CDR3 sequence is CASSPEGGGRDIQYF. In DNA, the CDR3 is TGTGCCAGCAGCCCCGAAGGGGGGGGCAGGGACATTCAGTACTTC.

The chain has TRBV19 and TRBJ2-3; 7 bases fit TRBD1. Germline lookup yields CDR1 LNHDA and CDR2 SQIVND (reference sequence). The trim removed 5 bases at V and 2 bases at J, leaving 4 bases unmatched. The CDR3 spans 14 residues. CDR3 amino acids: CASSLTGYTDTQYF. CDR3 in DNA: TGTGCCAGTAGTCTGACAGGGTACACAGATACGCAGTATTTT.

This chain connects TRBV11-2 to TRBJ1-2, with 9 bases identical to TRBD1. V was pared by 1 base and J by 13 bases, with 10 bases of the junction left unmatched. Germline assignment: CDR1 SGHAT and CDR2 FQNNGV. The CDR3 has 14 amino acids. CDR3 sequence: CASSLVDRGSASTF. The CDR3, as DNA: TGTGCCAGCAGCTTAGTAGACAGGGGGTCAGCCTCCACCTTC.

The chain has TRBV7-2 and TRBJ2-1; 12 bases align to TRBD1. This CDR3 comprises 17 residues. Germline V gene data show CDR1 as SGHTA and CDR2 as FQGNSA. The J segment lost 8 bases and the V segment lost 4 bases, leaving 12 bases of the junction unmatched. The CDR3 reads CASSSWGWGQGADEQFF. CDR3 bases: TGTGCCAGCAGCTCGTGGGGATGGGGACAGGGGGCGGATGAGCAGTTCTTC.

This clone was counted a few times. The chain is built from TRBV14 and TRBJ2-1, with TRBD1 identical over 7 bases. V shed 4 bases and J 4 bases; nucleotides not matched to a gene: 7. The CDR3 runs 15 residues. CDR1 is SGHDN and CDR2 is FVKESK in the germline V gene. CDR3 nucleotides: TGTGCCAGCAGCCCCAGGACAGGAATTTACAATGAGCAGTTCTTC. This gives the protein CASSPRTGIYNEQFF.

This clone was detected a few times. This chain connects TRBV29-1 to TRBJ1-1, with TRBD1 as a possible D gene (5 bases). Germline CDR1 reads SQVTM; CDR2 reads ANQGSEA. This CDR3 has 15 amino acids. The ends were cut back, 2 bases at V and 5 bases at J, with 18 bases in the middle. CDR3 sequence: CSVESLRAQGTEAFF. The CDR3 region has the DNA TGCAGCGTTGAATCCCTCAGGGCTCAAGGTACTGAAGCTTTCTTT.

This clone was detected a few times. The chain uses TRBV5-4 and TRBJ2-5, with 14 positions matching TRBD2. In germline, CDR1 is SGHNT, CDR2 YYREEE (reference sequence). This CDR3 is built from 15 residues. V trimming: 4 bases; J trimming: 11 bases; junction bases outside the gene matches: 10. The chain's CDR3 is CASSPRTSGGTQQYF. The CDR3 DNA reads TGTGCCAGCAGCCCCAGGACTAGCGGGGGGACCCAACAGTACTTC.

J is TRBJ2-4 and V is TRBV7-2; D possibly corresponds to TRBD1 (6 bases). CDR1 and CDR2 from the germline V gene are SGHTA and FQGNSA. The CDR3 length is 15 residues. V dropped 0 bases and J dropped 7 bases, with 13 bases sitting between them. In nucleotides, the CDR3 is TGTGCCAGCAGCTTAGCGCCAGGGGAGTGGAACATTCAGTACTTC. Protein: CASSLAPGEWNIQYF. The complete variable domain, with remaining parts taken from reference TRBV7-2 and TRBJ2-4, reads GAGVSQSPSNKVTEKGKDVELRCDPISGHTALYWYRQSLGQGLEFLIYFQGNSAPDKSGLPSDRFSAERTGGSVSTLTIQRTQQEDSAVYLCASSLAPGEWNIQYFGAGTRLSVL.

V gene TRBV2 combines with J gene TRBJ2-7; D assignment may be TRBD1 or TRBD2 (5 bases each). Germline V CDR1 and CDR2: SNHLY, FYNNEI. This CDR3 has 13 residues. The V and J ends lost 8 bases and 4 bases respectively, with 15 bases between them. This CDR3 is CASYRLGTYEQYV. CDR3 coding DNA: TGTGCCAGCTACCGGTTAGGGACGTACGAGCAGTACGTC.

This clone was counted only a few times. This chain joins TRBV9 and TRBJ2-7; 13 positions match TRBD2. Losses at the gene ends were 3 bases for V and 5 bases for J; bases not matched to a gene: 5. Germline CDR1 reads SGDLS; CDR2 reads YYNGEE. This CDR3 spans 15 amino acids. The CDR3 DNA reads TGTGCCAGCAGCGAAGGGACTAGCGGGACCGACGAGCAGTACTTC. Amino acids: CASSEGTSGTDEQYF.

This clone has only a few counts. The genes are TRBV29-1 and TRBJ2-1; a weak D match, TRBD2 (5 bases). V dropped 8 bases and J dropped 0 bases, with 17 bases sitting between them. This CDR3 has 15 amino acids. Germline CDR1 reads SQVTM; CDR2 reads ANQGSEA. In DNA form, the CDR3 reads TGCAGCCTCCGAGGCGGAGGATACTCCTACAATGAGCAGTTCTTC. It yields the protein CSLRGGGYSYNEQFF.

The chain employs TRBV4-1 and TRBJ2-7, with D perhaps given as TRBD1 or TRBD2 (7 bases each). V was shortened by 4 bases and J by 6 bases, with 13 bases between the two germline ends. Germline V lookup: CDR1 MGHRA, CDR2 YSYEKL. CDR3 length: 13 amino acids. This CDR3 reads CASSRGGQIEQYV. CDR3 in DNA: TGCGCCAGCAGCCGCGGGGGACAGATCGAGCAGTACGTC.

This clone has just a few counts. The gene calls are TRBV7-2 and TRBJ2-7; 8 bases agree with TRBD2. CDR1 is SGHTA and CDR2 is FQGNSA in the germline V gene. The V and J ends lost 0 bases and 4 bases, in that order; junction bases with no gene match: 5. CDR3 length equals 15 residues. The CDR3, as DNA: TGTGCCAGCAGCTTAGCATATAGCGGGGTATACGAGCAGTACGTC. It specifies CASSLAYSGVYEQYV.

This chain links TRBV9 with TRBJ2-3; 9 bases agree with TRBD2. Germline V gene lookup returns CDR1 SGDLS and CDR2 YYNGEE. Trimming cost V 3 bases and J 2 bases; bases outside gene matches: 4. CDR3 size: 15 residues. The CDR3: CASSALAGHTDTQYF. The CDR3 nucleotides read TGTGCCAGCAGCGCACTAGCGGGTCACACAGATACGCAGTATTTT. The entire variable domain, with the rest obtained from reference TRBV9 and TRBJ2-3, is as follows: DSGVTQTPKHLITATGQRVTLRCSPRSGDLSVYWYQQSLDQGLQFLIQYYNGEERAKGNILERFSAQQFPDLHSELNLSSLELGDSALYFCASSALAGHTDTQYFGPGTRLTVL.

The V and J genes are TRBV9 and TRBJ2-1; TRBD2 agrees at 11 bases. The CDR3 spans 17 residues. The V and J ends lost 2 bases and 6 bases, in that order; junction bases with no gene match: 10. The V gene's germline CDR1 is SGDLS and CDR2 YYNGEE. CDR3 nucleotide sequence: TGTGCCAGCAGCGTTGATAGCGGGAGGGCCAGTGGCAATGAGCAGTTCTTC. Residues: CASSVDSGRASGNEQFF. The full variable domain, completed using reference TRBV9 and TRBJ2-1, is DSGVTQTPKHLITATGQRVTLRCSPRSGDLSVYWYQQSLDQGLQFLIQYYNGEERAKGNILERFSAQQFPDLHSELNLSSLELGDSALYFCASSVDSGRASGNEQFFGPGTRLTVL.

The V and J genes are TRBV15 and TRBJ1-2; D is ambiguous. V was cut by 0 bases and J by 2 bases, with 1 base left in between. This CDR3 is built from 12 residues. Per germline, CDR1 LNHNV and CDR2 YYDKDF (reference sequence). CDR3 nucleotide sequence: TGTGCCACCAGCAGAGAAAACTATGGCTACACCTTC. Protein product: CATSRENYGYTF.

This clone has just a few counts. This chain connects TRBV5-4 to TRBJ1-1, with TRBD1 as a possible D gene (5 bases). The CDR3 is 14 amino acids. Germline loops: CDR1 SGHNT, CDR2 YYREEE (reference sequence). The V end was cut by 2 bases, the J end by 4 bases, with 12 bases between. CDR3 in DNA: TGTGCCAGCAGCTTTTTTCAGGGCGCCACTGAAGCTTTCTTT. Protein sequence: CASSFFQGATEAFF.

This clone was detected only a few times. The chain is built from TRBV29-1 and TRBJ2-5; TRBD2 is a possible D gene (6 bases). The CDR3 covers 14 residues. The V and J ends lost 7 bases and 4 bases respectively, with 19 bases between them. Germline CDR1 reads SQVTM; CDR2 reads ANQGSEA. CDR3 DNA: TGCAGCGGGGATGGGGTTGGCGGGGCAGAGACCCAGTACTTC. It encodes CSGDGVGGAETQYF.

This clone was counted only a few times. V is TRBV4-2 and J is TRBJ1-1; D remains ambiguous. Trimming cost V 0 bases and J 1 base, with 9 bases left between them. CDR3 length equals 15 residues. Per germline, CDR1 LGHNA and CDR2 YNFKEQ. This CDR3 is CASSQETDPNTEAFF. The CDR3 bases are TGTGCCAGCAGCCAAGAAACGGACCCGAACACTGAAGCTTTCTTT.

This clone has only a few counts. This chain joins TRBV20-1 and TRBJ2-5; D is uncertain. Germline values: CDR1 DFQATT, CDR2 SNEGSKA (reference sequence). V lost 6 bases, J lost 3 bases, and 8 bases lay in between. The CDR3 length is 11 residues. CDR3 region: CSAIKKETQYF. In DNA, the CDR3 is TGCAGTGCGATAAAAAAAGAGACCCAGTACTTC.

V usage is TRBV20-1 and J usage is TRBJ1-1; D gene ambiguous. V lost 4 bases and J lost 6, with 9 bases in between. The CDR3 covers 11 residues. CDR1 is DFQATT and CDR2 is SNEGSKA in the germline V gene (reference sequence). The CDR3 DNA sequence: TGCAGTGCTATCCGGGTTTCTGAAGCTTTCTTT. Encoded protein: CSAIRVSEAFF.

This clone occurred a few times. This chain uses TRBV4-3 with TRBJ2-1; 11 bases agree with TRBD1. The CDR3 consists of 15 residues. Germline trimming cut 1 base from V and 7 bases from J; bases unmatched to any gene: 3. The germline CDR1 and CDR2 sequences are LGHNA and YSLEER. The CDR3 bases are TGCGCCAGCAGCCAAGGAGGGACAGGGGGGAATGAGCAGTTCTTC. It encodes CASSQGGTGGNEQFF.

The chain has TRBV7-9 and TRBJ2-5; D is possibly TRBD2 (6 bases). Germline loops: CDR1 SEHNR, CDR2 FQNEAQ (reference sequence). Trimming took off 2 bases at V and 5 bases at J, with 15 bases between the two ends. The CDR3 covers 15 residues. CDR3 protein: CASSLSGGTGETQYF. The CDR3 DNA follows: TGTGCCAGCAGCTTATCTGGCGGGACGGGCGAGACCCAGTACTTC.